The clone carrying this T cell receptor (beta chain) was observed at least ten times. What it binds is unknown. Trimming pared 4 bases from V and 4 bases from J, leaving 14 bases between. The germline gives CDR1 MNHEY, CDR2 SVGAGI. CDR3 length: 15 amino acids. TCRdb reprocessed the 5' RACE reads via MiXCR and lists one record per CDR3 protein. The table lists fewer than 400,000 distinct CDR3 sequences, 6.2% of them singletons. The entry originates in a study of T cells after yellow fever vaccination. Regarding the study as a whole: Clonotypes found in both CD4 and CD8 compartments made up a small share. Post-booster reappearance was seen for most primary-vaccination clones (around 96% CD4, around 90% CD8).

This clonotype was sampled from a man in his thirties or forties who received the YFV17D yellow fever vaccine. J is TRBJ2-1 and V is TRBV6-5; D gene uncertain. Sequences were derived from PBMCs, sampled 5 days after the yellow fever booster vaccination. The DNA for the CDR3 is TGTGCCAGCAGTTCCAGTTTGTCCCCTTACAATGAGCAGTTCTTC. It encodes CASSSSLSPYNEQFF.